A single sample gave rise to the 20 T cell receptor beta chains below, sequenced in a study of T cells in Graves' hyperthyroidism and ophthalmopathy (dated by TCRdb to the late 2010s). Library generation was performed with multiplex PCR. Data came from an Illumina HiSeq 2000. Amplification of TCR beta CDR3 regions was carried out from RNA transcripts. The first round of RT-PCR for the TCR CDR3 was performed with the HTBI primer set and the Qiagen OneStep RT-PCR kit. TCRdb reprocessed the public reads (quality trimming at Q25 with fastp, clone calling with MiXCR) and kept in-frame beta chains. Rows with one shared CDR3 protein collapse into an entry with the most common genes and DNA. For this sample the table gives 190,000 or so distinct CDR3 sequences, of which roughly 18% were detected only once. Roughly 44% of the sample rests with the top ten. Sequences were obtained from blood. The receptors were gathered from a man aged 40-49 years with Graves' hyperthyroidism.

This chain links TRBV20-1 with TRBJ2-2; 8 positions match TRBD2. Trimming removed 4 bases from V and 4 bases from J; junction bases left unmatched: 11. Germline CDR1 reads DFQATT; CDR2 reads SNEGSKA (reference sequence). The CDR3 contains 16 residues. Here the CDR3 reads CSATRGGGEATGELFF. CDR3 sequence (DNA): TGCAGTGCTACCCGGGGGGGGGGGGAGGCCACCGGGGAGCTGTTTTTT.

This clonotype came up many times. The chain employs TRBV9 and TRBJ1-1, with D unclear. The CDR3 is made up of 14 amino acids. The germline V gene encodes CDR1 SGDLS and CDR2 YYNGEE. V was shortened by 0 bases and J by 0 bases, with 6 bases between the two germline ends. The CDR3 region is CASSVAGMNTEAFF. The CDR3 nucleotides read TGTGCCAGCAGCGTAGCGGGGATGAACACTGAAGCTTTCTTT.

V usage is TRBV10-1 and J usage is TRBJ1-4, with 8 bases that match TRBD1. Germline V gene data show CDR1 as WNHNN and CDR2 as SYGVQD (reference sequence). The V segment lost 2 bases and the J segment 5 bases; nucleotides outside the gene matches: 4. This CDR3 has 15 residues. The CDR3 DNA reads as TGCGCCAGCAGTGAGCAGGGGGCCGGGAATGAAAAACTGTTTTTT. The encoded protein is CASSEQGAGNEKLFF.

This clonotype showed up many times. CDR3 DNA sequence: TGTGCCAGCAGCCAAAACAGGGATCAGCCCCAGCATTTT. Translated, it gives CASSQNRDQPQHF. The chain employs TRBV7-2 and TRBJ1-5; TRBD1 might be the D (6 bases). V was cut by 5 bases and J by 5 bases, with 10 bases left in between. The germline gives CDR1 SGHTA, CDR2 FQGNSA. The CDR3 is 13 amino acids.

CDR3 protein: CASGTSGLGSKTQYF. CDR3 nucleotides: TGTGCCAGCGGGACTAGCGGGTTGGGGAGCAAGACCCAGTACTTC. The chain has TRBV11-2 and TRBJ2-5; TRBD2 matches at 12 bases. With V trimmed by 8 bases and J by 6 bases, 10 bases remained unmatched. Germline V gene data show CDR1 as SGHAT and CDR2 as FQNNGV. The CDR3 has 15 residues. Filled out from reference TRBV11-2 and TRBJ2-5, the complete variable domain reads EAGVAQSPRYKIIEKRQSVAFWCNPISGHATLYWYQQILGQGPKLLIQFQNNGVVDDSQLPKDRFSAERLKGVDSTLKIQPAKLEDSAVYLCASGTSGLGSKTQYFGPGTRLLVL.

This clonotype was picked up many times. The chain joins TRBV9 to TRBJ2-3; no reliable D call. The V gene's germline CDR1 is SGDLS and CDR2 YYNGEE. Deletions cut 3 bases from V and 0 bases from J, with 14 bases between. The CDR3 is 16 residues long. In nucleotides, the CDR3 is TGTGCCAGCAGCGCTAATCGACACACTAGCACAGATACGCAGTATTTT. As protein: CASSANRHTSTDTQYF. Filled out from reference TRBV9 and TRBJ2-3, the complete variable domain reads DSGVTQTPKHLITATGQRVTLRCSPRSGDLSVYWYQQSLDQGLQFLIQYYNGEERAKGNILERFSAQQFPDLHSELNLSSLELGDSALYFCASSANRHTSTDTQYFGPGTRLTVL.

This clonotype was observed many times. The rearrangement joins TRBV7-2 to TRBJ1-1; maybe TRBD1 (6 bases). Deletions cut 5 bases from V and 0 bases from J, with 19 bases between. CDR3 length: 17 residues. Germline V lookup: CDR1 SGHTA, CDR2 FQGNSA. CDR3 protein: CASSRGARNAMNTEAFF. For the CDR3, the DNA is TGTGCCAGCAGCCGGGGGGCACGCAACGCTATGAACACTGAAGCTTTCTTT.

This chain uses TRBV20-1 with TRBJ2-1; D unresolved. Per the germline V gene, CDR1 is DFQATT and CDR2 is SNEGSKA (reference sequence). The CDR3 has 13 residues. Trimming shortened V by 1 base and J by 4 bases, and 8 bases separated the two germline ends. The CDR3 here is CSARAQLYNEQFF. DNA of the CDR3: TGCAGTGCTAGAGCTCAACTTTACAATGAGCAGTTCTTC.

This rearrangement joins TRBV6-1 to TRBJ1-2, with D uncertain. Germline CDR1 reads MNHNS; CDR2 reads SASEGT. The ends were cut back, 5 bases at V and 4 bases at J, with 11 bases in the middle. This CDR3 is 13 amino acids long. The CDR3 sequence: CASSPDEIYGYTF. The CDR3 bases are TGTGCCAGCAGTCCCGACGAAATCTATGGCTACACCTTC.

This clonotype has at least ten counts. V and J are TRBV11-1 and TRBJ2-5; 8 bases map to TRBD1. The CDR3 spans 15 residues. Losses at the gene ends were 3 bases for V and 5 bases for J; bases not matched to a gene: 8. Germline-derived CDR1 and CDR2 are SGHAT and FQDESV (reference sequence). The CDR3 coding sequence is TGTGCCAGCAGCTTTGTTCAGGGGGCCTGGGAGACCCAGTACTTC. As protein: CASSFVQGAWETQYF.

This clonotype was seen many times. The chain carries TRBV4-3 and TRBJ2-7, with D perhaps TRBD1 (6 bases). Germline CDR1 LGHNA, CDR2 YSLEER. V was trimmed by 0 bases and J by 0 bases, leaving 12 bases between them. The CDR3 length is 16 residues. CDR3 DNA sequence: TGCGCCAGCAGCCAAGATCAGGGGTCTGGCTCCTACGAGCAGTACTTC. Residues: CASSQDQGSGSYEQYF.

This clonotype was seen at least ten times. Written as DNA, the CDR3 is TGTGCCTGCCACCGGACAGGGAACTCCTACGAGCAGTACTTC. Amino acid sequence: CACHRTGNSYEQYF. The J gene is TRBJ2-7, the V gene TRBV30; 8 nucleotides match TRBD1. CDR3 length equals 14 residues. The J segment lost 0 bases and the V segment lost 6 bases, leaving 7 bases of the junction unmatched. In germline, CDR1 is GTSNPN, CDR2 SVGIG (reference sequence).

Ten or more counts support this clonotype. CDR3 sequence: CASSLARRKKETQYF. The CDR3 DNA is TGTGCCAGCAGCTTAGCGCGGAGGAAAAAAGAGACCCAGTACTTC. This chain links TRBV7-2 with TRBJ2-5, with D perhaps matching TRBD2 (5 bases). The CDR3 extends over 15 amino acids. V dropped 0 bases and J dropped 3 bases, with 11 bases sitting between them. Germline CDR1 and CDR2: SGHTA and FQGNSA.

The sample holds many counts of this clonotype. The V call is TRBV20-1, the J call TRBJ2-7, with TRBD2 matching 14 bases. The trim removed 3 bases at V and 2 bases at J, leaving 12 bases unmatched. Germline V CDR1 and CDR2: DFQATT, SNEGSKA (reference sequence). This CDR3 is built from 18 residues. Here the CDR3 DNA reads TGCAGTGCTAGCCCACGACTAGCGGGGGGGCTCTCAACCTACGAGCAGTACTTC. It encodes CSASPRLAGGLSTYEQYF.

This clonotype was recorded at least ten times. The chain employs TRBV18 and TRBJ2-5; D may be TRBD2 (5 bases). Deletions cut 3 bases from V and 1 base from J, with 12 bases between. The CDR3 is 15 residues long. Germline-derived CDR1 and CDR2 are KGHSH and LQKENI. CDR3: CASSPSRSGQETQYF. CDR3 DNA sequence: TGTGCCAGCTCACCTTCCCGAAGCGGCCAAGAGACCCAGTACTTC.

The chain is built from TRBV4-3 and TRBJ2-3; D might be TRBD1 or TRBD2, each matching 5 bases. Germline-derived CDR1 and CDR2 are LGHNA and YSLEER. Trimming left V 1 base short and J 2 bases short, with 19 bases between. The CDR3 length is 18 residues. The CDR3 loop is CASSQGTRDGADTDTQYF. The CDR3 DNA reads TGCGCCAGCAGCCAAGGCACACGTGACGGGGCCGACACAGATACGCAGTATTTT.

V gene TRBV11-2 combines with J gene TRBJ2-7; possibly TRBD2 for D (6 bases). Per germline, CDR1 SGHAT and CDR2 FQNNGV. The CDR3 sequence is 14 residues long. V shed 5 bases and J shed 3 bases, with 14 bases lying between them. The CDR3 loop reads CASSDTTGVYEQYF. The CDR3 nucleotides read TGTGCCAGCAGCGACACGACGGGAGTCTACGAGCAGTACTTC. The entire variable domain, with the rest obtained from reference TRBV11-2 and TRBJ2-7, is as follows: EAGVAQSPRYKIIEKRQSVAFWCNPISGHATLYWYQQILGQGPKLLIQFQNNGVVDDSQLPKDRFSAERLKGVDSTLKIQPAKLEDSAVYLCASSDTTGVYEQYFGPGTRLTVT.

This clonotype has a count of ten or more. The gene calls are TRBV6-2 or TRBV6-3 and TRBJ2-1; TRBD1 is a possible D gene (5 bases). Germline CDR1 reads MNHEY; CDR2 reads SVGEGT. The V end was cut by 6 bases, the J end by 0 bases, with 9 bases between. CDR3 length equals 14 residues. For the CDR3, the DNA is TGTGCCAGCAGAACAGGCAACTCCTACAATGAGCAGTTCTTC. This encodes CASRTGNSYNEQFF.

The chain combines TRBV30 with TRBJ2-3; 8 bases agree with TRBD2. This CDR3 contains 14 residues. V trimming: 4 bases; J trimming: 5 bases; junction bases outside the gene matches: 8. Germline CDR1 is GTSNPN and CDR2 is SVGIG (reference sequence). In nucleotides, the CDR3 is TGTGCCTGGAACATGCGGGGGGTTGGAGATACGCAGTATTTT. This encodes CAWNMRGVGDTQYF.

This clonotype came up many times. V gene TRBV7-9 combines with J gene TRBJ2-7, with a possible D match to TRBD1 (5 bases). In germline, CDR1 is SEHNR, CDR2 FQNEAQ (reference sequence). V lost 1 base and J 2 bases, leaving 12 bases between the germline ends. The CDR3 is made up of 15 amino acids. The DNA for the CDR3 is TGTGCCAGCAGCTTAGAACCAGGGATTGCCTACGAGCAGTACTTC. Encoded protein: CASSLEPGIAYEQYF.